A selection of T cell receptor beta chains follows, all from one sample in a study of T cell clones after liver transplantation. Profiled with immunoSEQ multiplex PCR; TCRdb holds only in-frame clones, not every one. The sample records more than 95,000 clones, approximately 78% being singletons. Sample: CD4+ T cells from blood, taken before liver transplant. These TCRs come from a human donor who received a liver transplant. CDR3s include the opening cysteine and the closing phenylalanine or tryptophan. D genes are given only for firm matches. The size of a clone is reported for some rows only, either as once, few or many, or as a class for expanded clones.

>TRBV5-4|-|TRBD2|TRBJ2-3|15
CASSLVAGGTDTQYF
TGTGCCAGCAGCTTGGTCGCGGGGGGCACAGATACGCAGTATTTT
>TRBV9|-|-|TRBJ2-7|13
CASSVGPRDEQYF
TGTGCCAGCAGCGTAGGGCCCAGGGACGAGCAGTACTTC
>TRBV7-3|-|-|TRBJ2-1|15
CASSSGTRQHNEQFF
TGTGCCAGCAGCTCCGGGACCCGGCAACACAATGAGCAGTTCTTC
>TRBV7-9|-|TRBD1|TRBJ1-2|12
CASSLQTGDYTF
TGTGCCAGCAGCCTACAGACAGGGGACTACACCTTC
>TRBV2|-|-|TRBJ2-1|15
CASTRGGLRYNEQFF
TGTGCCAGCACCAGGGGGGGGCTTAGGTACAATGAGCAGTTCTTC
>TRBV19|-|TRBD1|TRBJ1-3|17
CASSRSDRGRAGNTIYF
TGTGCCAGTAGTCGGAGTGACAGGGGTAGAGCTGGAAACACCATATATTTT
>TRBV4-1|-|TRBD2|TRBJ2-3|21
CASSQALGLADRTGDTDTQYF
TGCGCCAGCAGCCAAGCCTTAGGGCTAGCGGATCGTACTGGGGACACAGATACGCAGTATTTT
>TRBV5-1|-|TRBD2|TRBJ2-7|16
CASSLAGGQSAYEQYF
TGCGCCAGCAGCTTGGCGGGGGGGCAGAGTGCCTACGAGCAGTACTTC
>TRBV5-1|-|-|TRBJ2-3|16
CASSLALGTRADTQYF
TGCGCCAGCAGCTTGGCCCTTGGAACAAGAGCAGATACGCAGTATTTT
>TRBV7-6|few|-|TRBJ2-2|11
CASSLAGELFF
TGTGCCAGCAGCTTAGCGGGGGAGCTGTTTTTT
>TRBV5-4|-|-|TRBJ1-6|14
CASSPGTLNSPLHF
TGTGCCAGCAGCCCCGGGACACTAAATTCACCCCTCCACTTT
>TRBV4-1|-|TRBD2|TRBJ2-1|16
CASSQGAASGVREQFF
TGCGCCAGCAGCCAAGGGGCAGCTAGCGGGGTCAGGGAGCAGTTCTTC
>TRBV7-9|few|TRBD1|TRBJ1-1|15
CASSLGTGGDTEAFF
TGTGCCAGCAGCTTAGGTACAGGGGGAGACACTGAAGCTTTCTTT
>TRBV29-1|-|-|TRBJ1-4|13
CSVASATNEKLFF
TGCAGCGTGGCTAGTGCAACTAATGAAAAACTGTTTTTT
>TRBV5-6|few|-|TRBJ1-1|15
CASSLIRGYDTEAFF
TGTGCCAGCAGCTTGATCCGGGGCTACGACACTGAAGCTTTCTTT